The clone carrying this T cell receptor (beta chain) was seen once. Authors' methods: The authors estimated nucleated cell counts from reference gene primer amplification. Assay: immunoSEQ multiplex PCR; the TCRdb copy retains only in-frame clones and omits some. The DNA gave D and trimming, while V, J and clone size come from that table. In the table there are approximately 150,000 clones, approximately 90% of which are singletons. The data stem from a study of blood T cell repertoires in COVID-19. Overall study context: Acute-phase and convalescent COVID-19 samples originated in the United States, Italy and Spain. The analysed material was cDNA or gDNA that came from T cells, B-cell-depleted T cells, or PBMCs.

Trimming took off 6 bases at V and 3 bases at J, with 15 bases between the two ends. CDR1 MDHEN and CDR2 SYDVKM come from the germline V gene. This CDR3 has 15 residues. The sample consisted of peripheral blood. V gene TRBV28 combines with J gene TRBJ1-3, with a possible D match to TRBD1 (5 bases). The TCR was taken from a woman aged 50 to 65 with active or convalescent COVID-19. This CDR3 reads CASSLVGGGGNTIYF. CDR3 nucleotides: TGTGCCAGCAGCTTGGTGGGGGGTGGTGGAAACACCATATATTTT.